These 13 T cell receptor beta chains came from one sample sequenced in a study of shared clonotypes between healthy human individuals. Assay used: immunoSEQ multiplex PCR; TCRdb lists only in-frame clones, some missing. The sample carries about 490,000 clones, 79% recorded once. The sequenced material came from PBMCs. The source is a middle-aged woman in good health. Some clones in this sample may be carry-over from other donors' samples.

The chain is built from TRBV11-3 and TRBJ1-2; D possibly corresponds to TRBD1 (6 bases). Trimming removed 5 bases from V and 4 bases from J, with 17 bases in between. The CDR3 runs 15 residues. Germline lookup yields CDR1 SGHNT and CDR2 YENEEA. CDR3 DNA sequence: TGTGCCAGCAGCGCTCAGGGGTGGGACACCTATGGCTACACCTTC. This sequence encodes CASSAQGWDTYGYTF.

The rearrangement links TRBV30 to TRBJ1-1; a possible D gene is TRBD1 (5 bases). The V end lost 5 bases, the J end lost 6 bases, and 13 bases lay between the germline ends. The CDR3 covers 12 residues. In germline, CDR1 is GTSNPN, CDR2 SVGIG (reference sequence). The CDR3 is CAWSGGWAEAFF. The CDR3 DNA reads TGTGCCTGGTCCGGGGGGTGGGCTGAAGCTTTCTTT.

The V call is TRBV18, the J call TRBJ2-2; 9 nucleotides line up with TRBD1. Germline loops: CDR1 KGHSH, CDR2 LQKENI. J gave up 5 bases and V 4 bases, and 5 bases lay outside the gene matches. The CDR3 contains 15 residues. CDR3 in DNA: TGTGCCAGCTCACTCAGGACAGGGGAGACCGGGGAGCTGTTTTTT. It codes for CASSLRTGETGELFF.

The J gene is TRBJ1-3, the V gene TRBV25-1; D unclear. The CDR3 sequence is 15 residues long. Trimming removed 3 bases from V and 2 bases from J, with 11 bases in between. Per germline, CDR1 MGHDK and CDR2 SYGVNS. The CDR3 region has the DNA TGTGCCAGCAGTGAGTCCGCGCCTCCTGGAAACACCATATATTTT. This gives the protein CASSESAPPGNTIYF.

The chain uses TRBV18 and TRBJ1-1, with unresolved D. Germline values: CDR1 KGHSH, CDR2 LQKENI. The CDR3 spans 15 residues. The V gene lost 3 bases and the J gene lost 2 bases, with 13 bases spanning the gap. CDR3 amino acids: CASSPRTQPNTEAFF. The CDR3 region has the DNA TGTGCCAGCTCACCCCGGACGCAACCTAACACTGAAGCTTTCTTT. Complete variable domain (other parts from reference TRBV18 and TRBJ1-1): NAGVMQNPRHLVRRRGQEARLRCSPMKGHSHVYWYRQLPEEGLKFMVYLQKENIIDESGMPKERFSAEFPKEGPSILRIQQVVRGDSAAYFCASSPRTQPNTEAFFGQGTRLTVV.

The rearrangement links TRBV7-9 to TRBJ2-5, with 10 bases matching TRBD1. V shed 5 bases, J shed 4 bases, and the junction held 4 bases outside the gene matches. The V gene's germline CDR1 is SEHNR and CDR2 FQNEAQ (reference sequence). This CDR3 comprises 14 residues. As DNA, the CDR3 is TGTGCCAGCAGCAACCGGACAGGGGGAGAGACCCAGTACTTC. Its protein is CASSNRTGGETQYF.

V gene TRBV2 combines with J gene TRBJ1-1; TRBD1 matches 10 bases. Germline loops: CDR1 SNHLY, CDR2 FYNNEI. This CDR3 region has 13 residues. With 4 bases clipped from V and 6 bases from J, the junction kept 2 bases outside the gene matches. The CDR3 nucleotides read TGTGCCAGCAGTGGACAGGGGGCTGCTGAAGCTTTCTTT. It encodes CASSGQGAAEAFF.

The gene calls are TRBV18 and TRBJ2-7, with 8 bases fitting TRBD2. The germline CDR1 and CDR2 sequences are KGHSH and LQKENI. The CDR3 is 13 residues long. With V trimmed by 6 bases and J by 5 bases, 6 bases remained unmatched. The CDR3 region has the DNA TGTGCCAGCTCCGGGGGGGGAGAAGACGAGCAGTACTTC. The encoded protein is CASSGGGEDEQYF.

The chain uses TRBV11-2 and TRBJ2-2; tentatively, D is TRBD1 (8 bases). V lost 7 bases, J lost 4 bases, and 22 bases lay in between. Germline values: CDR1 SGHAT, CDR2 FQNNGV. The CDR3 runs 17 residues. The DNA for the CDR3 is TGTGCCAGCAAAAGCTTAGCAGGGGGCGGGGGCACCGGGGAGCTGTTTTTT. It encodes CASKSLAGGGGTGELFF. Based on the CDR3 plus reference TRBV11-2 and TRBJ2-2, the full variable domain is EAGVAQSPRYKIIEKRQSVAFWCNPISGHATLYWYQQILGQGPKLLIQFQNNGVVDDSQLPKDRFSAERLKGVDSTLKIQPAKLEDSAVYLCASKSLAGGGGTGELFFGEGSRLTVL.

The chain employs TRBV5-4 and TRBJ1-4; D is unresolved. In germline, CDR1 is SGHNT, CDR2 YYREEE (reference sequence). This CDR3 has 15 residues. V lost 4 bases and J 5 bases, leaving 15 bases between the germline ends. The CDR3 DNA is TGTGCCAGCAGCCTAAGACAAGGAAGAAATGAAAAACTGTTTTTT. Residues: CASSLRQGRNEKLFF.

The chain joins TRBV7-9 to TRBJ2-1; D is possibly TRBD1 or TRBD2 (5 bases each). Germline CDR1 is SEHNR and CDR2 is FQNEAQ (reference sequence). The V end lost 8 bases, the J end lost 8 bases, and 19 bases lay between the germline ends. This CDR3 has 14 amino acids. This CDR3 reads CASSGIQDMDEQFF. DNA for the CDR3: TGTGCCAGCTCGGGAATCCAGGACATGGATGAGCAGTTCTTC.

V gene TRBV19 combines with J gene TRBJ1-1; 7 positions match TRBD1. Germline CDR1 and CDR2: LNHDA and SQIVND (reference sequence). The ends lost 10 bases at V and 2 bases at J; junction bases unmatched: 7. CDR3 size: 13 residues. The CDR3 loop is CATAGGGNTEAFF. In DNA form, the CDR3 reads TGTGCCACCGCAGGGGGGGGAAACACTGAAGCTTTCTTT.

This clone was seen just once. This chain joins TRBV28 and TRBJ2-3; unclear D gene. Germline V CDR1 and CDR2: MDHEN, SYDVKM. The CDR3 has 12 residues. The V end lost 6 bases, the J end lost 10 bases, and 14 bases lay between the germline ends. CDR3 sequence (DNA): TGTGCCAGCAGCTTAGGGTCGGCGGCGCAGTATTTT. This translates into CASSLGSAAQYF.